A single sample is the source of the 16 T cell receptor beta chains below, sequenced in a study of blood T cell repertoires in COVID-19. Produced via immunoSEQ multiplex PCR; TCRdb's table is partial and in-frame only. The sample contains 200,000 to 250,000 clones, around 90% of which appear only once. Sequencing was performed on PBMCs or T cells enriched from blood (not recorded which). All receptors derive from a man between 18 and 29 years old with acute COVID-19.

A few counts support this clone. CDR3 protein: CASSVELAGVRNEQFF. CDR3 nucleotides: TGTGCCAGCAGCGTAGAGCTAGCGGGAGTGAGGAATGAGCAGTTCTTC. The J gene is TRBJ2-1, the V gene TRBV9; 10 nucleotides match TRBD2. Germline CDR1 reads SGDLS; CDR2 reads YYNGEE. The CDR3 loop spans 16 amino acids. Trimming at V came to 0 bases and at J to 7 bases, leaving 7 bases not matched to a gene.

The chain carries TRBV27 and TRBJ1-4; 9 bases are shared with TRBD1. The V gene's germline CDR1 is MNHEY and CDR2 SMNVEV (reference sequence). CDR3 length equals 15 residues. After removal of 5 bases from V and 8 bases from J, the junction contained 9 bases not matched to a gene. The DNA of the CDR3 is TGTGCCAGCAGTAAATTGGGACAGGGAGGGGAAAAACTGTTTTTT. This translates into CASSKLGQGGEKLFF.

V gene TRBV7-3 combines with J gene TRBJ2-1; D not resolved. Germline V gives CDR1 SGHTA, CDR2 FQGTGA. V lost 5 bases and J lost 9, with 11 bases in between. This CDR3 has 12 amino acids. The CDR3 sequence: CASSSIAGEQFF. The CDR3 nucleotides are TGTGCCAGCAGCAGTATCGCAGGTGAGCAGTTCTTC.

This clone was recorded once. CDR3 residues: CASSPRVGLADYEQYF. The CDR3 DNA is TGTGCCAGCAGCCCTCGAGTGGGACTAGCGGACTACGAGCAGTACTTC. The rearrangement joins TRBV9 to TRBJ2-7, with 11 bases that match TRBD2. Germline V gene lookup returns CDR1 SGDLS and CDR2 YYNGEE. V shed 4 bases and J 3 bases; nucleotides not matched to a gene: 9. The CDR3 contains 16 residues. Looking up the rest from reference TRBV9 and TRBJ2-7 gives the full variable domain: DSGVTQTPKHLITATGQRVTLRCSPRSGDLSVYWYQQSLDQGLQFLIQYYNGEERAKGNILERFSAQQFPDLHSELNLSSLELGDSALYFCASSPRVGLADYEQYFGPGTRLTVT.

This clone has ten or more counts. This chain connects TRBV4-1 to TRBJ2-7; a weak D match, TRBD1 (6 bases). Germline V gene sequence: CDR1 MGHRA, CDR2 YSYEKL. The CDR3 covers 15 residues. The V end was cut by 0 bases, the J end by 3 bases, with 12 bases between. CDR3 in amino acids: CASSQDEGVFYEQYF. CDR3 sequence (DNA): TGCGCCAGCAGCCAAGACGAGGGGGTATTCTACGAGCAGTACTTC.

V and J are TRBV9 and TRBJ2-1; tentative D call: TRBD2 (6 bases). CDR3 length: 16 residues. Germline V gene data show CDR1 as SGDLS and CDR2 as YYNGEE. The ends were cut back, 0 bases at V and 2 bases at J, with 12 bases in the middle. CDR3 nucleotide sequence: TGTGCCAGCAGCGTAGTTGCGGGGACGACCTACAATGAGCAGTTCTTC. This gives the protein CASSVVAGTTYNEQFF.

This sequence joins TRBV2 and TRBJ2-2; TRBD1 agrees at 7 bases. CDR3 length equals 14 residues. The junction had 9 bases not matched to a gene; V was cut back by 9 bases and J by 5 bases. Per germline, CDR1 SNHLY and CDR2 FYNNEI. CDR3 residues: CASQTGTETGELFF. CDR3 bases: TGTGCCAGTCAGACAGGGACGGAAACCGGGGAGCTGTTTTTT.

The CDR3 DNA reads TGTGCCAGCAGCCCAGAGGCGGGGCAGGGGGCAATTAGCTATGGCTACACCTTC. As protein: CASSPEAGQGAISYGYTF. The gene calls are TRBV13 and TRBJ1-2, with 8 bases aligning to TRBD1. CDR1 PRHDT and CDR2 FYEKMQ come from the germline V gene (reference sequence). J gave up 4 bases and V 5 bases, and 18 bases lay outside the gene matches. This CDR3 has 18 residues.

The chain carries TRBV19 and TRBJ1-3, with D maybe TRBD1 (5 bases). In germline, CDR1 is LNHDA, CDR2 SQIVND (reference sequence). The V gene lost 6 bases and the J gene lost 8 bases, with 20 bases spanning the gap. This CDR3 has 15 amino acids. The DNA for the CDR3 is TGTGCCAGTAGAGGGGAGGACTCTCCGGGGGACACCATATATTTT. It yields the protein CASRGEDSPGDTIYF.

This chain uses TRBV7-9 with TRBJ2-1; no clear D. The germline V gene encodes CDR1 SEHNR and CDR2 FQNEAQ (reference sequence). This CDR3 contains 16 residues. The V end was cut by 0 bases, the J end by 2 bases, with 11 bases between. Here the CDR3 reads CASSLAHASTYNEQFF. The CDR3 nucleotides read TGTGCCAGCAGCTTAGCGCACGCTAGTACCTACAATGAGCAGTTCTTC.

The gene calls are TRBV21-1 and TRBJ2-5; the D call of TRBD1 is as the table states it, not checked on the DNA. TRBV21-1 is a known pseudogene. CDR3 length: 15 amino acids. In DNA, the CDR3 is TGTGCCAGCAGCAAAGTGGTGCCAGGGAAAGAGACCCAGTACTTC. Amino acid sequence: CASSKVVPGKETQYF.

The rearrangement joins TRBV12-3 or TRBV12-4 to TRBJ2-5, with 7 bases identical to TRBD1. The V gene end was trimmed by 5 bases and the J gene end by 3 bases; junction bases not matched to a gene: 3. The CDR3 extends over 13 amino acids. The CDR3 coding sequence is TGTGCCAGCAGTGAAACAGGGGAAGAGACCCAGTACTTC. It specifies CASSETGEETQYF.

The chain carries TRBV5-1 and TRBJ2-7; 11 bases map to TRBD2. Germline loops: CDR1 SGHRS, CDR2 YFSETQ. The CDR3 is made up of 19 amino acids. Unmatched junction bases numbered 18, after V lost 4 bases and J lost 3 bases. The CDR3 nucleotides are TGCGCCAGCAGCAACAGGACACAGGGGTTTGGGACTAGCGGCTACGAGCAGTACTTC. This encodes CASSNRTQGFGTSGYEQYF.

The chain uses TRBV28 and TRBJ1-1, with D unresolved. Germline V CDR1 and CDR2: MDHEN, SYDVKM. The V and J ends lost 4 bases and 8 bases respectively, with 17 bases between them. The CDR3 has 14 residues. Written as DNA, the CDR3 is TGTGCCAGCAGTTCTGGAGGGCACCCGGAGGAAGCTTTCTTT. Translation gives CASSSGGHPEEAFF.

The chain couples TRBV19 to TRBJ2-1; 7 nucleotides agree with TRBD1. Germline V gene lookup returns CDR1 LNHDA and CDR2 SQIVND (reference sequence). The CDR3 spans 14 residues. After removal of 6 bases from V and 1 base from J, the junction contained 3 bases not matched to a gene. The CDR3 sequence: CASSHRGSYNEQFF. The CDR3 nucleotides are TGTGCCAGTAGCCACAGGGGATCCTACAATGAGCAGTTCTTC.

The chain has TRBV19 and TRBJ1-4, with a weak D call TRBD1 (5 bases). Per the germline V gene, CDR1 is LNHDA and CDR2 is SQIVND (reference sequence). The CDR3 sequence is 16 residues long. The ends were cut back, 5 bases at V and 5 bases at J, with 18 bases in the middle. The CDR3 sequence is CASSPYRKTLNEKLFF. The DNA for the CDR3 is TGTGCCAGTAGTCCTTACAGGAAAACTTTAAATGAAAAACTGTTTTTT.